A single sample gave rise to the 22 T cell receptor beta chains below, sequenced in a study of blood T cells in healthy people across ages (dated by TCRdb to the mid-2010s). Library preparation employed 5' RACE. The instrument given in TCRdb is Illumina HiSeq 2500. A second PCR of roughly 7 to 11 cycles was performed with a sample-barcoded 5' primer and a J-beta primer mix. TCRdb applied fastp at Q25 and MiXCR to the public reads, then kept only in-frame beta chains. Rows merge per CDR3 protein into single entries with the most common DNA and genes. Counted in this sample were roughly 1,500,000 distinct CDR3 sequences; 42% of them appeared once. Clones ranked in the top ten supply 7.9% of the sample. The sample taken for sequencing was blood. These receptors were collected from a woman aged 18-29 years in good health.

V gene TRBV4-1 combines with J gene TRBJ2-1; D ambiguous. CDR1 and CDR2 (germline): MGHRA, YSYEKL. V was cut by 1 base and J by 12 bases, with 13 bases left in between. CDR3 length: 13 amino acids. CDR3 coding DNA: TGCGCCAGCAGCCAAGCCTCAGAGCTTGGGCAGTTCTTC. Its translation: CASSQASELGQFF.

This clonotype occurred a few times. The rearrangement joins TRBV2 to TRBJ2-1; 7 bases match TRBD2. This CDR3 has 18 residues. Germline CDR1 and CDR2: SNHLY and FYNNEI. Losses at the gene ends were 2 bases for V and 1 base for J; bases not matched to a gene: 11. CDR3 sequence (DNA): TGTGCCAGCAGTGAATGGGTTGTTAGCGGGCTTTCCTACAATGAGCAGTTCTTC. It yields the protein CASSEWVVSGLSYNEQFF.

This clonotype is a singleton in its sample. The chain couples TRBV6-6 to TRBJ2-5; 8 nucleotides agree with TRBD1. Per germline, CDR1 MNHNY and CDR2 SVGAGI (reference sequence). With 2 bases clipped from V and 4 bases from J, the junction kept 6 bases outside the gene matches. This CDR3 has 15 residues. The DNA for the CDR3 is TGTGCCAGCAGTTACCGCACAGGGGGTAGAGAGACCCAGTACTTC. It translates to CASSYRTGGRETQYF.

The rearrangement joins TRBV20-1 to TRBJ2-4; 7 nucleotides line up with TRBD2. The DNA end is a closer match to TRBJ2-5, so the J assignment may be wrong. Germline-derived CDR1 and CDR2 are DFQATT and SNEGSKA (reference sequence). The CDR3 is made up of 14 amino acids. CDR3 amino acids: CSAGGWLAGETQYF. DNA for the CDR3: TGCAGTGCGGGGGGTTGGTTAGCGGGAGAGACCCAGTACTTC.

This chain links TRBV5-1 with TRBJ2-3; TRBD2 is a possible D gene (6 bases). Trimming took off 4 bases at V and 6 bases at J, with 18 bases between the two ends. The CDR3 runs to 15 residues. CDR1 and CDR2 from the germline V gene are SGHRS and YFSETQ. The CDR3 DNA sequence: TGCGCCAGCAGCGCCTGGACTACGAGGGCGGATACGCAGTATTTT. It yields the protein CASSAWTTRADTQYF.

This clonotype was seen more than once but under ten times. This sequence joins TRBV7-9 and TRBJ1-1; 8 bases line up with TRBD1. V lost 5 bases and J lost 4; bases outside the gene matches: 15. CDR3 size: 17 residues. Germline CDR1 and CDR2: SEHNR and FQNEAQ (reference sequence). The CDR3 DNA follows: TGTGCCAGCAGCCTTGGGGTATTCGGACAGGGAGGCACTGAAGCTTTCTTT. The encoded protein is CASSLGVFGQGGTEAFF.

The chain carries TRBV7-9 and TRBJ2-5; either TRBD1 or TRBD2 may fit D (5 bases each). Trimming left V 6 bases short and J 1 base short, with 12 bases between. Germline V lookup: CDR1 SEHNR, CDR2 FQNEAQ (reference sequence). This CDR3 is built from 14 residues. CDR3 loop: CASRAGTAQETQYF. The CDR3 DNA reads TGTGCCAGCAGGGCCGGGACGGCCCAAGAGACCCAGTACTTC.

This clonotype was counted only a few times. The chain joins TRBV6-6 to TRBJ2-7; D gene unclear. The CDR3 extends over 13 amino acids. Per the germline V gene, CDR1 is MNHNY and CDR2 is SVGAGI (reference sequence). Trimming left V 6 bases short and J 4 bases short, with 13 bases between. Here the CDR3 DNA reads TGTGCCAGCAGCCCTGCCGCACCTTACGAGCAGTACTTC. The encoded protein is CASSPAAPYEQYF.

This chain uses TRBV12-3 or TRBV12-4 with TRBJ2-5; D might be TRBD1 or TRBD2, each matching 5 bases. This CDR3 comprises 11 residues. V was clipped by 4 bases and J by 9 bases, with 9 bases between them. CDR3 sequence: CASSSGAAQYF. CDR3 sequence (DNA): TGTGCCAGCAGTTCCGGGGCGGCCCAGTACTTC.

The chain has TRBV5-1 and TRBJ1-1; D unresolved. The germline gives CDR1 SGHRS, CDR2 YFSETQ. V lost 0 bases and J lost 3, with 12 bases in between. The CDR3 runs to 15 residues. The CDR3 region is CASSLVESGYTEAFF. The CDR3 DNA follows: TGCGCCAGCAGCTTGGTGGAGTCGGGTTACACTGAAGCTTTCTTT.

The gene calls are TRBV29-1 and TRBJ1-1; 9 nucleotides match TRBD1. V was clipped by 6 bases and J by 6 bases; unmatched bases: 5. The CDR3 consists of 12 residues. Germline V gives CDR1 SQVTM, CDR2 ANQGSEA. The CDR3 region has the DNA TGCAGCGTCTGGGGACAGGGTCCTGAAGCTTTCTTT. Amino acid sequence: CSVWGQGPEAFF.

The chain joins TRBV7-9 to TRBJ2-7, with D maybe TRBD1 (5 bases). The CDR3 totals 14 residues. Germline CDR1 and CDR2: SEHNR and FQNEAQ (reference sequence). Deletions cut 1 base from V and 2 bases from J, with 9 bases between. The chain's CDR3 is CASSLETVPYEQYF. CDR3 bases: TGTGCCAGCAGCTTAGAGACAGTCCCCTACGAGCAGTACTTC. Full variable domain (rest looked up from reference TRBV7-9 and TRBJ2-7): DTGVSQNPRHKITKRGQNVTFRCDPISEHNRLYWYRQTLGQGPEFLTYFQNEAQLEKSRLLSDRFSAERPKGSFSTLEIQRTEQGDSAMYLCASSLETVPYEQYFGPGTRLTVT.

The chain has TRBV10-3 and TRBJ1-2; D remains ambiguous. V shed 4 bases and J shed 2 bases, with 8 bases lying between them. CDR3 length: 13 amino acids. Germline V gene lookup returns CDR1 ENHRY and CDR2 SYGVKD. CDR3 region: CAISATENYGYTF. In DNA form, the CDR3 reads TGTGCCATCAGTGCGACTGAGAACTATGGCTACACCTTC.

This clonotype was found a few times. The chain combines TRBV4-1 with TRBJ2-7, with a possible D match to TRBD2 (6 bases). This CDR3 spans 14 amino acids. Trimming removed 7 bases at V and 7 bases at J, with 20 bases between. Germline V gene sequence: CDR1 MGHRA, CDR2 YSYEKL. CDR3 in amino acids: CASTRTMDSLEQYF. The CDR3 DNA reads as TGCGCCAGCACCCGGACTATGGACTCATTGGAGCAGTACTTC.

This clonotype showed up just a few times. The gene calls are TRBV7-2 and TRBJ2-3, with D perhaps matching TRBD2 (5 bases). The CDR3 is made up of 14 amino acids. CDR1 is SGHTA, CDR2 FQGNSA, per germline. The V gene lost 1 base and the J gene lost 4 bases, with 9 bases spanning the gap. CDR3 bases: TGTGCCAGCAGCTTAGTACTAGGAGCAGATACGCAGTATTTT. Translation: CASSLVLGADTQYF.

This clonotype was counted only a few times. V and J are TRBV7-3 and TRBJ2-1, with D tentatively TRBD2 (6 bases). This CDR3 region has 13 residues. Germline CDR1 reads SGHTA; CDR2 reads FQGTGA. Trimming cost V 5 bases and J 7 bases, with 12 bases left between them. CDR3 nucleotides: TGTGCCAGCAGCCAGGACTACGTGAATGAGCAGTTCTTC. Its translation: CASSQDYVNEQFF.

This chain uses TRBV12-3 or TRBV12-4 with TRBJ2-5; D is perhaps TRBD2 (5 bases). The last part of the DNA fits TRBJ2-7 better; the J call may be wrong. This CDR3 has 14 amino acids. Here the CDR3 reads CASSVGQRRGEQYF. The CDR3 DNA follows: TGTGCCAGCAGTGTAGGCCAGCGACGGGGCGAGCAGTACTTC.

The V gene is TRBV6-5, the J gene TRBJ1-1; possibly TRBD1 for D (5 bases). This CDR3 has 15 residues. The V and J ends lost 0 bases and 6 bases respectively, with 14 bases between them. Per the germline V gene, CDR1 is MNHEY and CDR2 is SVGAGI. This chain's CDR3 is CASSYSIRGDAEAFF. The CDR3 DNA sequence: TGTGCCAGCAGTTACTCGATTCGAGGGGACGCTGAAGCTTTCTTT.

The J gene is TRBJ2-4, the V gene TRBV5-1; D is possibly TRBD2 (5 bases). TRBJ2-7 explains the end of the DNA better; the J call may be wrong. Germline V CDR1 and CDR2: SGHRS, YFSETQ. CDR3 length: 14 residues. The CDR3 here is CASSEGVAKVEQYF. The CDR3, as DNA: TGCGCCAGCAGCGAGGGTGTCGCTAAGGTCGAGCAGTACTTC.

There are many counts of this clonotype. This rearrangement joins TRBV4-2 to TRBJ2-2; no clear D gene. The CDR3 loop spans 15 amino acids. With 1 base removed from V and 6 bases from J, the gap between germline ends came to 12 bases. CDR1 and CDR2 (germline): LGHNA, YNFKEQ. CDR3 DNA sequence: TGTGCCAGCAGCCAAGCCACGCTAGTGCCCGGGGAGCTGTTTTTT. This encodes CASSQATLVPGELFF.

V usage is TRBV18 and J usage is TRBJ1-1; possible D gene TRBD1, 6 bases. CDR1 KGHSH and CDR2 LQKENI come from the germline V gene. The ends were cut back, 3 bases at V and 1 base at J, with 18 bases in the middle. The CDR3 has 17 residues. CDR3 nucleotide sequence: TGTGCCAGCTCACCCCCGCCCGAACAGGGAGAGAACACTGAAGCTTTCTTT. Amino acid sequence: CASSPPPEQGENTEAFF.

CDR3 DNA sequence: TGCGCCAGCAGCCTGCCCCTACAGGGGAACTCACCCCTCCACTTT. Translated: CASSLPLQGNSPLHF. The chain carries TRBV5-1 and TRBJ1-6; 7 bases agree with TRBD1. The germline CDR1 and CDR2 sequences are SGHRS and YFSETQ. The length of the CDR3 is 15 residues. Unmatched junction bases numbered 11, after V lost 4 bases and J lost 10 bases. The full variable domain, with the rest looked up from reference TRBV5-1 and TRBJ1-6, is KAGVTQTPRYLIKTRGQQVTLSCSPISGHRSVSWYQQTPGQGLQFLFEYFSETQRNKGNFPGRFSGRQFSNSRSEMNVSTLELGDSALYLCASSLPLQGNSPLHFGNGTRLTVT.